These T cell receptor beta chains were read from a single sample in a study of CD8+ T cells in alopecia areata. Libraries were prepared by immunoSEQ multiplex PCR; TCRdb keeps only in-frame clonotypes and omits some of them. The profile covers approximately 100,000 clones, with approximately 60% appearing a single time and 8.8% taken by the ten largest. Sequences were obtained from CD4+ T cells sorted from blood. These receptors all stem from a human donor in good health. CDR3s leave out the opening cysteine and the closing phenylalanine or tryptophan.

TRBV7-9	ASSFSMNTEAF
TRBV7-2	ASSPGGAYTGELF
TRBV5-1	ASSFEGEETQY
TRBV7-9	ASSDNYWTENTEAF
TRBV7-2	ASSSRGPEQY
TRBV16	ASSRRSPETNEKLF
TRBV7-9	ASSRGQATGELF
TRBV27	ASSSRTGPPDTQY
TRBV29-1	SVYRDGNTEAF
TRBV4-1	ASSQQAGGRQPQH
TRBV18	ASSPLEKTQY
TRBV19	ASSMVTGLETQY
TRBV10-3	AIMRGQGGYGYT
TRBV4-2	ASSQTTGMNTEAF
TRBV9	ASSVSGQETQY
TRBV25-1	ASSDLASEQY
TRBV23-1	ASTRAPEQPQH
TRBV7-6	ASSFITQETQY
TRBV30	AWSVSGSTEAF
TRBV4-1	ASSQDRGLAGEETQY
TRBV30	AWSRTGELF
TRBV18	ASSPSRVETQY
TRBV29-1	SAVTSGGYNEQF
TRBV2	ASSDDGYT
TRBV14	ASSQVRALVGYT
TRBV5-6	ASNLGQNSYEQY
TRBV5-1	ASSPQAGGGEKLF
TRBV30	AWSQGAASYNEQF
TRBV30	AWEGRRVGHGYT
TRBV5-1	ASSTGQGRETQY
TRBV30	AWSRPGYAPSYGYT